One sample yielded the 5 T cell receptor beta chains listed below, sequenced in a study of Ad26.COV2.S vaccination and SARS-CoV-2 variants. Treatment defined: around 19 received Ad26.COV2.S at low or high dose, single or two shots; about 5 received placebo; per-sample allocation not given. Samples analyzed were those drawn on day 63 after the first vaccine or placebo injection. Measured with immunoSEQ multiplex PCR; TCRdb has only the in-frame clones, and not every one. The table records a few hundred thousand clones, about 90% of them present only once. The sample consisted of peripheral blood, taken in a trial of Ad26.COV2.S vaccine versus placebo. These receptors originate from a person aged 18-65 years who received the Ad26.COV2.S COVID-19 vaccine or a placebo.

The rearrangement joins TRBV30 to TRBJ2-5, with TRBD2 identical over 11 bases. The germline gives CDR1 GTSNPN, CDR2 SVGIG (reference sequence). This CDR3 has 15 residues. V gave up 0 bases and J gave up 7 bases; unmatched junction bases: 7. The CDR3 here is CAWSVLAGVVGTQYF. Here the CDR3 DNA reads TGTGCCTGGAGTGTACTAGCGGGAGTAGTCGGGACCCAGTACTTC.

CDR3 protein: CASSLDPGGREQYF. The CDR3 nucleotides read TGTGCCAGCAGCTTAGACCCAGGGGGCCGCGAGCAGTACTTC. The chain joins TRBV7-2 to TRBJ2-7, with 8 bases fitting TRBD1. Germline V gene lookup returns CDR1 SGHTA and CDR2 FQGNSA. The length of the CDR3 is 14 residues. The junction had 5 bases not matched to a gene; V was cut back by 1 base and J by 6 bases. The variable domain in full, completed from reference TRBV7-2 and TRBJ2-7, reads GAGVSQSPSNKVTEKGKDVELRCDPISGHTALYWYRQSLGQGLEFLIYFQGNSAPDKSGLPSDRFSAERTGGSVSTLTIQRTQQEDSAVYLCASSLDPGGREQYFGPGTRLTVT.

V is TRBV11-2 and J is TRBJ2-1; D perhaps matches TRBD2 (7 bases). The ends were cut back, 1 base at V and 7 bases at J, with 17 bases in the middle. The length of the CDR3 is 16 residues. The V gene's germline CDR1 is SGHAT and CDR2 FQNNGV. CDR3 amino acids: CASSLAPSGGGNEQFF. In DNA form, the CDR3 reads TGTGCCAGCAGCTTAGCTCCTAGCGGAGGGGGGAATGAGCAGTTCTTC.

V gene TRBV18 combines with J gene TRBJ2-2; D call uncertain. Germline V CDR1 and CDR2: KGHSH, LQKENI. Trimming left V 2 bases short and J 4 bases short, with 11 bases between. The CDR3 covers 15 residues. The CDR3 is CASSPETWGTGELFF. The CDR3, as DNA: TGTGCCAGCTCACCAGAAACGTGGGGCACCGGGGAGCTGTTTTTT.

In its sample, this clone was seen once. The genes are TRBV5-1 and TRBJ2-3; 7 bases match TRBD2. This CDR3 comprises 15 residues. The J segment lost 2 bases and the V segment lost 1 base, leaving 4 bases of the junction unmatched. Germline V CDR1 and CDR2: SGHRS, YFSETQ. The CDR3 DNA is TGCGCCAGCAGCTTGTCTAGCGGTGACACAGATACGCAGTATTTT. It specifies CASSLSSGDTDTQYF. The full variable domain, with the rest looked up from reference TRBV5-1 and TRBJ2-3, is KAGVTQTPRYLIKTRGQQVTLSCSPISGHRSVSWYQQTPGQGLQFLFEYFSETQRNKGNFPGRFSGRQFSNSRSEMNVSTLELGDSALYLCASSLSSGDTDTQYFGPGTRLTVL.